A selection of T cell receptor beta chains follows, all from one sample in a study of control samples from healthy donors and cancer patients. Method: immunoSEQ multiplex PCR; TCRdb's copy keeps in-frame clones and lacks some. Of roughly 150,000 clones listed, around 86% are singletons. Input material: blood. These receptor sequences come from a man between 25 and 39 years old in good health. Each CDR3 is given with its conserved first and last residue. A D gene is named only where the DNA matches it firmly. Clone size, where shown, is once, few, many, or a class for clones that have expanded.

J gene	clone size	D gene	V gene	CDR3 DNA	CDR3 protein
TRBJ1-5	.	.	TRBV4-2	TGTGCCAGCAGCCAGAGGGAATATAGCAATCAGCCCCAGCATTTT	CASSQREYSNQPQHF
TRBJ1-1	.	.	TRBV7-3	TGTGCCAGCAGCTTTACACCGACCACTGAAGCTTTCTTT	CASSFTPTTEAFF
TRBJ2-5	.	TRBD2	TRBV10-3	TGTGCCATCAGTGAGCTAGCGGGGGGGATAGCAGAGACCCAGTACTTC	CAISELAGGIAETQYF
TRBJ1-1	.	.	TRBV9	TGTGCCAGCACCCTCTCCCAAGGAGCTTTCTTT	CASTLSQGAFF
TRBJ2-2	.	.	TRBV7-3	TGTGCCAGCAGCCCCACCGGGACGGGAAACACCGGGGAGCTGTTTTTT	CASSPTGTGNTGELFF
TRBJ2-4	.	.	TRBV7-2	TGTGCCAGCAGCTCCAAGTACATTCAGTACTTC	CASSSKYIQYF
TRBJ1-5	.	.	TRBV12-3/TRBV12-4	TGTGCCAGCAGCCTAGGGATCGGGCAGCCCCAGCATTTT	CASSLGIGQPQHF
TRBJ2-6	.	.	TRBV4-3	TGCGCCAGCTCTCCAGGGGGGGGGCGAGGGGCCAACGTCCTGACTTTC	CASSPGGGRGANVLTF
TRBJ2-1	.	TRBD2	TRBV30	TGTGCCTGGAGCCGGGGGGGGAGGAATGAGCAGTTCTTC	CAWSRGGRNEQFF
TRBJ2-5	.	.	TRBV2	TGTGCCAGCGTTTGGGCGCGGCAAGAAGAGACCCAGTACTTC	CASVWARQEETQYF
TRBJ2-5	.	TRBD2	TRBV11-1	TGTGCCAGCAGCTTAGGGACTAGCGTCCAAGAGACCCAGTACTTC	CASSLGTSVQETQYF
TRBJ2-1	once	TRBD2	TRBV7-9	TGTGCCAGCAGCTTAGAAAGATCGGCGCTAGCGGGAGGTGAGCAGTTCTTC	CASSLERSALAGGEQFF
TRBJ2-6	.	.	TRBV11-3	TGTGCCAGCAGCTTGCGAAGGCCTGGGGCCAACGTCCTGACTTTC	CASSLRRPGANVLTF
TRBJ1-3	.	TRBD1	TRBV2	TGTGCCAGCCGGGACAGGGGGGTTGGAAACACCATATATTTT	CASRDRGVGNTIYF
TRBJ1-1	.	TRBD1	TRBV9	TGTGCCAGCAGCGTAGGGGGACAGCCAGCTGAAGCTTTCTTT	CASSVGGQPAEAFF
TRBJ2-7	.	TRBD2	TRBV7-8	TGTGCCAGCAGCTTAACACTAGCGGGAGCCCTCTCCTACGAGCAGTACTTC	CASSLTLAGALSYEQYF
TRBJ1-5	.	.	TRBV18	TGTGCCAGCTCACCCCCCAGTGAGAGAGATACCCAGCATTTT	CASSPPSERDTQHF
TRBJ1-1	.	.	TRBV6-5	TGTGCCAGCAGAACACAACTTCTGAACACTGAAGCTTTCTTT	CASRTQLLNTEAFF
TRBJ2-1	.	TRBD1	TRBV29-1	TGCAGCGTGGGGGACAGGCGTGCCTACAATGAGCAGTTCTTC	CSVGDRRAYNEQFF
TRBJ2-2	.	.	TRBV9	TGTGCCAGCAGCCCCACCTCAGGGGCGGTCACCGGGGAGCTGTTTTTT	CASSPTSGAVTGELFF
TRBJ1-5	.	.	TRBV19	TGTGCCAGTAGTTACAACCGGGGAGAGCCCCAGCATTTT	CASSYNRGEPQHF
TRBJ2-1	.	TRBD2	TRBV4-1	TGCGCCCGCAGCCAAGGGGGAGCGGGGGGGCTGGGAACCTACAATGAGCAGTTCTTC	CARSQGGAGGLGTYNEQFF
TRBJ2-2	.	.	TRBV4-1	TGCGCCAGCAGCTCCCTGGGGGGCCAGGGCGCCCATGGGGAGCTGTTTTTT	CASSSLGGQGAHGELFF
TRBJ1-5	.	.	TRBV12-3/TRBV12-4	TGTGCCAGTCAGAGGGAGGCCAATCAGCCCCAGCATTTT	CASQREANQPQHF
TRBJ1-6	.	.	TRBV6-2/TRBV6-3	TGTGCCAGCAGTTATTCAGATTCACCCCTCCACTTT	CASSYSDSPLHF
TRBJ2-4	.	TRBD2	TRBV19	TGTGCCAGTAGTGCCTGGACGGAGACTAGCGGGATGCCTTCCAAAAACATTCAGTACTTC	CASSAWTETSGMPSKNIQYF
TRBJ2-5	.	TRBD2	TRBV7-3	TGTGCCAGCAGCTCAAGCGGGGGGGCGAAAGAGACCCAGTACTTC	CASSSSGGAKETQYF
TRBJ1-5	.	.	TRBV5-1	TGCGCCAGCAGCTTGGATGGCAGCGCCCATTCACAGCCCCAGCATTTT	CASSLDGSAHSQPQHF
TRBJ1-4	.	.	TRBV6-5	TGTGCCAGCAGTCGCGTATTAGCAACTAATGAAAAACTGTTTTTT	CASSRVLATNEKLFF
TRBJ2-1	.	.	TRBV7-9	TGTGCCAGCAGCTTTCTTCCGCGCTTTTATCGGCGGGAGCAGTTCTTC	CASSFLPRFYRREQFF
TRBJ1-5	.	.	TRBV15	TGTGCCACCAGCAGAGATTCCCAGCGGGCAGGGCTAAGCAATCAGCCCCAGCATTTT	CATSRDSQRAGLSNQPQHF
TRBJ2-7	few	.	TRBV6-2/TRBV6-3	TGTGCCAGCAGGCCTTTACAGGGTCGGTACGAGCAGTACTTC	CASRPLQGRYEQYF
TRBJ2-7	.	TRBD1	TRBV27	TGTGCCAGCAGTTTAGGGACAGACTCCTCCTACGAGCAGTACTTC	CASSLGTDSSYEQYF
TRBJ2-3	.	TRBD2	TRBV4-1	TGCGCCAGCAGCCTCCAGGCGGGGGGCACAGATACGCAGTATTTT	CASSLQAGGTDTQYF
TRBJ2-7	.	.	TRBV19	TGTGCCAGTAGTCTCTCACCTGCGCACGAGCAGTACTTC	CASSLSPAHEQYF
TRBJ2-7	.	.	TRBV2	TGTGCCAGCAGTGACCTTCGGGGCGTAGGGCCTAACGAGCAGTACTTC	CASSDLRGVGPNEQYF
TRBJ2-3	once	.	TRBV18	TGTGCCAGCTCAAGAACAGATACGCAGTATTTT	CASSRTDTQYF
TRBJ2-2	few	TRBD2	TRBV19	TGTGCCAGTCTCCCCGGACGGGGGGGCGCGGTCGGGGAGCTGTTTTTT	CASLPGRGGAVGELFF
TRBJ2-7	.	.	TRBV11-2	TGTGCCAGCAGCTTAAGGGGGTTGGCCGAGCAGTACTTC	CASSLRGLAEQYF
TRBJ2-2	.	.	TRBV11-3	TGTGCCAGCTGCTTACAGGGTACCGGGGAGCTGTTTTTT	CASCLQGTGELFF
TRBJ1-2	few	.	TRBV4-1	TGCGCCAGCAGCCAAGAAGTCTTCGTGTGGGGTGGCTACACCTTC	CASSQEVFVWGGYTF
TRBJ2-7	.	.	TRBV24-1	TGTGCCACCAGGGGTACAAATACCTACGAGCAGTACTTC	CATRGTNTYEQYF
TRBJ2-1	.	TRBD2	TRBV2	TGTGCCAGCAGTGAATGGACTAGTGGGAGCAATGAGCAGTTCTTC	CASSEWTSGSNEQFF
TRBJ2-3	few	.	TRBV14	TGTGCCAGCGGGGTAGCGTCCACAGATACGCAGTATTTT	CASGVASTDTQYF
TRBJ2-2	.	.	TRBV5-8	TGTGCCAGCAGCGGGCCGCCCCCCGGGGAGCTGTTTTTT	CASSGPPPGELFF
TRBJ2-3	.	.	TRBV12-3/TRBV12-4	TGTGCCAGCAGCCCAGACAGCACAGATACGCAGTATTTT	CASSPDSTDTQYF
TRBJ2-5	once	.	TRBV7-6	TGTGCCAGCAGCTTCCAGAACCAGGGGCCGAGGGAGACCCAGTACTTC	CASSFQNQGPRETQYF
TRBJ2-7	.	.	TRBV14	TGTGCCAGCAGCCAAGTCGACAGATATTACGAGCAGTACTTC	CASSQVDRYYEQYF
TRBJ1-2	.	.	TRBV19	TGTGCCAGTAGTATAGAAATCCGCTATGGCTACACCTTC	CASSIEIRYGYTF
TRBJ2-3	.	TRBD2	TRBV10-3	TGTGCCATCAGTGATACTAGCGGGGGGGAGGCCTATACGCAGTATTTT	CAISDTSGGEAYTQYF
TRBJ2-7	.	.	TRBV7-9	TGTGCCAGCAGCTTAGGAACCCTCGGCGAGCAGTACTTC	CASSLGTLGEQYF
TRBJ2-5	.	TRBD2	TRBV4-2	TGTGCCAGCAGCCCCACTAGCGGGGGGCAGGGGGAGACCCAGTACTTC	CASSPTSGGQGETQYF
TRBJ2-5	.	.	TRBV25-1	TGTGCCAGCAGTCGGGAAGAGACCCAGTACTTC	CASSREETQYF
TRBJ1-5	.	TRBD1	TRBV7-2	TGTGCCAGCAGCTTAGCAGGGGGCATCAATCAGCCCCAGCATTTT	CASSLAGGINQPQHF